This is a list of T cell receptor beta chains from one sample in a study of blood T cell repertoires in COVID-19. Assay used: immunoSEQ multiplex PCR; TCRdb lists only in-frame clones, some missing. This sample has roughly 300,000 clones; 91% occur once, and the top ten carry 2% to 2.5%. The sequencing sample was made of peripheral blood. These receptors were collected from a woman under 40 with COVID-19, enrolled during active disease. CDR3s leave out the opening cysteine and the closing phenylalanine or tryptophan. A clone size is listed for some rows: how often the clone was seen (once, few, many), or a class if it is expanded.

NA TRBJ2-2 TRBV11-2 ASSLVTGSGELF
NA TRBJ2-1 TRBV24-1 ATSDQIFQGSVQF
NA TRBJ1-1 TRBV5-1 ASSLEQGALEAF
NA TRBJ1-5 TRBV5-1 ASSLEGGLSNQPQH
once TRBJ2-7 TRBV7-9 ASSRLSYEQY
NA TRBJ2-6 TRBV3-1/TRBV3-2 ASSQVIAGPSGANVLT
NA TRBJ1-6 TRBV7-9 AIDGSSYNSPLH
NA TRBJ1-5 TRBV3-1/TRBV3-2 ACAQGYSNQPQH
once TRBJ1-1 TRBV5-6 ASSLWGRATEAF
NA TRBJ1-1 TRBV6-5 ASSYNPTGETEAF
NA TRBJ1-1 TRBV2 ASSVGPGTEAF